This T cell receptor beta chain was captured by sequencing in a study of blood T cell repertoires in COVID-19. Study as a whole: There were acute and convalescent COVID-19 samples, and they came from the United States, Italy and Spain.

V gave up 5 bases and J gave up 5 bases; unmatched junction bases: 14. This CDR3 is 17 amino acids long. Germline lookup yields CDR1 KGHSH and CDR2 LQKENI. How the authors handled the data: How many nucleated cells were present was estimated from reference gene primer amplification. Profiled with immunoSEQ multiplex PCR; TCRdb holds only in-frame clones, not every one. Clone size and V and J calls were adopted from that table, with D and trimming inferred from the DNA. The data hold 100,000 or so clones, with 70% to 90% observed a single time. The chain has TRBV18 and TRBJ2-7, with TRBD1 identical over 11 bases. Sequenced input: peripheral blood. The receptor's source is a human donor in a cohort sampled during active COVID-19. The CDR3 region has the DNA TGTGCCAGCTCAACATTTATTATGGGACAGGGGGTTGACGAGCAGTACTTC. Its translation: CASSTFIMGQGVDEQYF.